This T cell receptor beta chain was recovered during a study of control samples from healthy donors and cancer patients. The assay was immunoSEQ multiplex PCR, and TCRdb's table has in-frame clones only and misses some. The sample holds some 82,000 clones, over 75% seen once. Looked up from germline, CDR1 is MNHEY and CDR2 is SMNVEV (reference sequence). The CDR3 has 14 amino acids. Trimming took 6 bases from V and 7 from J, leaving 13 bases between them. The TCR sequence derives from a man aged 45-60 years in good health. The V and J genes are TRBV27 and TRBJ1-6; D possibly corresponds to TRBD1 (5 bases). Sequenced sample: blood. The CDR3, as DNA: TGTGCCAGCAGCAACAGGCTCCCCAATTCACCCCTCCACTTT. Translated: CASSNRLPNSPLHF.